The 6 T cell receptor beta chains below were found in one sample sequenced in a study of chemoradiotherapy in HPV16-positive cancers (dated by TCRdb to between 2021 and 2022). Library method: the immunoSEQ multiplex PCR assay. TCRdb retrieved this table from immuneACCESS and kept in-frame rearrangements only. Not all clones are present; in checked studies, unresolved V genes account for under half, and no reason is known for the remainder. Across this sample there are about 67,000 clones, with almost 90% seen only once. The ten largest clones take up 4% to 4.5% of the sample. The material was blood, obtained from a patient who underwent chemoradiotherapy. These receptors all stem from a human donor with HPV-associated anogenital cancer.

This clone has only one observation. V is TRBV11-2 and J is TRBJ2-1; 10 positions match TRBD2. With V trimmed by 5 bases and J by 7 bases, 11 bases remained unmatched. This CDR3 has 16 amino acids. The germline V gene encodes CDR1 SGHAT and CDR2 FQNNGV. The CDR3 is CASSIQLAGAGNEQFF. The CDR3, as DNA: TGTGCCAGCAGCATTCAGCTAGCGGGGGCGGGGAATGAGCAGTTCTTC.

This clone was seen just once. This rearrangement joins TRBV27 to TRBJ2-7, with 10 positions matching TRBD1. The CDR3 extends over 15 amino acids. Germline values: CDR1 MNHEY, CDR2 SMNVEV (reference sequence). V dropped 2 bases and J dropped 3; count of bases not matched to a gene: 4. The CDR3 bases are TGTGCCAGCAGTTTAATGGACAGGGGGGGCTACGAGCAGTACTTC. Its translation is CASSLMDRGGYEQYF.

This sequence joins TRBV5-4 and TRBJ2-5; 8 bases fit TRBD2. The CDR3 has 14 residues. V was clipped by 0 bases and J by 2 bases; unmatched bases: 0. CDR1 is SGHNT, CDR2 YYREEE, per germline (reference sequence). The CDR3 DNA reads TGTGCCAGCAGCTTGGGACTAGCGCAAGAGACCCAGTACTTC. It codes for CASSLGLAQETQYF.

J is TRBJ2-5 and V is TRBV5-4, with 8 bases matching TRBD1. The CDR3 runs 12 residues. The V gene's germline CDR1 is SGHNT and CDR2 YYREEE (reference sequence). The ends lost 2 bases at V and 12 bases at J; junction bases unmatched: 6. CDR3 bases: TGTGCCAGCAGCTTTTCAGGGGGCCTCGAGTACTTC. As protein: CASSFSGGLEYF.

This chain connects TRBV19 to TRBJ1-2; the match to TRBD1 covers 11 bases. V shed 4 bases and J 4 bases; nucleotides not matched to a gene: 8. Germline values: CDR1 LNHDA, CDR2 SQIVND (reference sequence). This CDR3 region has 16 residues. The CDR3 sequence is CASSTRPGTGGYGYTF. The CDR3 DNA reads TGTGCCAGTAGTACGCGCCCCGGGACAGGGGGCTATGGCTACACCTTC.

The chain combines TRBV6-5 with TRBJ2-3; 8 nucleotides line up with TRBD2. The CDR3 has 15 amino acids. With V trimmed by 1 base and J by 4 bases, 4 bases remained unmatched. Germline V gives CDR1 MNHEY, CDR2 SVGAGI. The CDR3 region has the DNA TGTGCCAGCAGTTACTTGCGGGAGGATCCAGATACGCAGTATTTT. It encodes CASSYLREDPDTQYF.